This T cell receptor (beta chain) was documented in a study of T cells in women clearing cervical HPV infection. At the level of the study: Women with histologically confirmed HPV16-related CIN3 or worse, 2 with invasive cancer, served as cases. For cases, blood was sampled a median around 150 days after lesion detection, interquartile range roughly 90 to 210 days. Case blood drawn at lesion detection; control blood after infection cleared. General observations from the study: A classifier using richness and V gene abundances reached an AUC of more than 0.8.

Points on this clone: Its antigen is not identified. The sequence runs out 3 residues before the end of the CDR3; the remainder is reconstructed from the germline J gene.

TCRdb's copy holds only in-frame clones and misses some; the assay was immunoSEQ multiplex PCR. The specimen's table records about 17,000 clones. Germline CDR1 reads SNHLY; CDR2 reads FYNNEI. The CDR3 is 16 residues long. The ends lost 5 bases at V and 3 bases at J; junction bases unmatched: 10. This sequence originates from a woman between 18 and 70 years old with a cervical HPV16 infection that either progressed to CIN3+ or cleared (not recorded which). The V and J genes are TRBV2 and TRBJ2-5; 9 bases are a match to TRBD2. Sequencing used blood buffy coat. CDR3 bases read: TGTGCCAGCAGTTACGTGGGCGGGGGGGCCGAAGAGACC. Amino acid sequence: CASSYVGGGAEET. The entire CDR3 reads CASSYVGGGAEETQYF.